This T cell receptor (beta chain) was identified during a study of cytomegalovirus exposure and HLA in healthy donors. The study, taken as a whole, reports: In a later analysis, common viral pathogens appeared linked to several of the most significant clusters.

13 Jbeta primers and 60 Vbeta primers were used for the PCR. Clones were read by immunoSEQ multiplex PCR, and TCRdb kept only the in-frame ones, dropping some. This sample has about 130,000 clones, with more than 65% found just once. Trimming took 4 bases from V and 7 from J; bases not matched to a gene: 2. CDR1 SGHRS and CDR2 YFSETQ come from the germline V gene. This CDR3 comprises 13 residues. This clone was seen only once. Its specificity is not known. The sequenced material came from PBMCs. This sequence originates from an older woman in good health and CMV-seropositive. This chain connects TRBV5-1 to TRBJ1-6; 7 bases agree with TRBD1. CDR3 sequence reads: CASSVQGNSPLHF. CDR3 coding DNA: TGCGCCAGCAGCGTACAGGGGAATTCACCCCTCCACTTT.